The subject of this entry is one T cell receptor (beta chain). Its antigen is still unknown. These data originate in a study of regulatory T cells in long-lasting Graves disease. The time point here: newly diagnosed GD, antithyroid drugs for less than 3 months. There was RNA extracted from PBMCs, and the TCR library was made from it. Study results and caveats: Accuracy was possibly reduced by small sample size.

HTBI primers from iRepertoire and Arm-PCR of CDR3 regions yielded the TCR beta libraries. TCRdb processed the multiplex PCR reads anew with MiXCR; each CDR3 protein has one entry. The table shows hundreds of thousands of distinct CDR3 sequences, with 16% occurring only once. The CDR3 is 15 residues long. Trimming removed 1 base from V and 3 bases from J, with 9 bases in between. Per germline, CDR1 SGHVS and CDR2 FNYEAQ. These same data were also listed under a study on T cells in Graves' hyperthyroidism and ophthalmopathy. That source adds: Graves' hyperthyroidism qualified as stable when ophthalmopathy did not progress within 18 months. In making diagnoses, clinical symptoms, serum thyroxine and TRAb, thyroid ultrasound and orbital computed tomography were all used. A set of HTBI primers served as the primers for a first-round RT-PCR of the TCR CDR3.

The sequence was obtained from a man aged 18 to 30 with Graves disease. The sample was peripheral blood mononuclear cells (PBMCs), taken at new diagnosis, from a patient treated with antithyroid drugs. The chain combines TRBV7-6 with TRBJ2-2, with a possible D match to TRBD2 (7 bases). CDR3 amino acids: CASSLEGGDTGELFF. As DNA, the CDR3 is TGTGCCAGCAGCTTAGAGGGGGGGGACACCGGGGAGCTGTTTTTT.